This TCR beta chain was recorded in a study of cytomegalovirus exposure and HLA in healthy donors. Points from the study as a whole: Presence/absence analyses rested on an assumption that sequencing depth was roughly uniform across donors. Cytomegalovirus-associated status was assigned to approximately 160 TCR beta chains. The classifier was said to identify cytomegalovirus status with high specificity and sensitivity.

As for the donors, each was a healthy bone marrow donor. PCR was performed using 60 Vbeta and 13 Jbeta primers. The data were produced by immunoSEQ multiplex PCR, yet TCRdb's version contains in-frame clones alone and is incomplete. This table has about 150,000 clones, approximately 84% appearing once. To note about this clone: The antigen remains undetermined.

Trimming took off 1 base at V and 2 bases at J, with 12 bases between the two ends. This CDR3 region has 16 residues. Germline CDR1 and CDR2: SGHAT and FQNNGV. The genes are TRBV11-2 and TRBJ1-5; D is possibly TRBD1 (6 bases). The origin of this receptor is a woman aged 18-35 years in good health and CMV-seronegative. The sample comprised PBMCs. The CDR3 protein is CASSLGVGGGNQPQHF. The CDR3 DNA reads TGTGCCAGCAGCTTAGGAGTAGGGGGAGGCAATCAGCCCCAGCATTTT.